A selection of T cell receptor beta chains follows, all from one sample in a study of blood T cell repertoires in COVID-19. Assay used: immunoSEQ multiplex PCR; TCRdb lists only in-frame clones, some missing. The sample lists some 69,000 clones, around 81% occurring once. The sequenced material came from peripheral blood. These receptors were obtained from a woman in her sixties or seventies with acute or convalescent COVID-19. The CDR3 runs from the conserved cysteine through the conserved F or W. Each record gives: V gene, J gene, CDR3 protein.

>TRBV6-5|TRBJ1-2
CASSYRTVLGYTF
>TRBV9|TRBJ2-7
CASNPGTRTGEQYF
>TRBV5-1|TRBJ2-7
CASSLILAGPSYEQYF
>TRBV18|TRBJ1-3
CAGSPSSGNTIYF
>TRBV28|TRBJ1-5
CASKRQGLNQPQHF
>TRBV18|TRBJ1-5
CASSTTAGQPQHF
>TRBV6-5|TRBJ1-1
CASSSQGVDTEAFF
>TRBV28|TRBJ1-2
CASSSRTVYGYTF
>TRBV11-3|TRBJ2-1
CASRPGSAGGEQFF
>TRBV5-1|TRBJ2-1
CASSLGAGQFF
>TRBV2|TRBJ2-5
CASRLVAGGTQETQYF
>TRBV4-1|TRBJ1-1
CASSQSLRDREAFF
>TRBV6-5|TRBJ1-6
CASSRDTNGSPLHF
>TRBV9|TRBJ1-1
CASSPPRSNTEAFF
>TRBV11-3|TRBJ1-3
CASSPLKPVSGNTIYF
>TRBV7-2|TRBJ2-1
CASSAGTGYNEQFF
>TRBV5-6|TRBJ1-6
CASSPGRGSYNSPLHF
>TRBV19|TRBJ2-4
CASSILGGVFAKNIQYF
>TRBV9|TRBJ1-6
CASSPRIDSYNSPLHF
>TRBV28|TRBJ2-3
CASSFQGRGPSTDTQYF
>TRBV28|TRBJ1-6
CATRDGGYSPLHF
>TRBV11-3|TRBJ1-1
CASSSPRVPEAFF
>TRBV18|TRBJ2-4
CASSPLGGRIAKNIQYF
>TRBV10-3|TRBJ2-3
CAISLVGDTQYF
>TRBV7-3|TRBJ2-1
CASSPGGSGWEQFF
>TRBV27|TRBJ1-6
CASSPWIFEDSPLHF
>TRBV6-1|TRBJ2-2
CASSEVQATGELFF